The source of this T cell receptor (beta chain) is a study of cytomegalovirus exposure and HLA in healthy donors listed by TCRdb under 2017. For context, the study as a whole: An earlier analysis of some 500 of the donors reported roughly 270 Gb of sequence data and 100 million to 140 million unique TCR beta sequences from 150 million to 200 million T cells. A handful of DR-DQ haplotypes were treated as single units for association and clustering because of strong linkage in the cohort. HLA typing included class I and class II loci at four-digit resolution. A separate validation cohort of over 95 different subjects was used in addition to the approximately 610-subject first cohort. The study used immunosequencing to profile the T cell repertoires of 600 to 850 subjects and linked those repertoires to cytomegalovirus serostatus. A later analysis re-analyzed previously published TCR beta repertoires from approximately 700 donors and added high-resolution HLA genotyping to study TCR occurrence patterns. On average, about 240,000 unique TCR beta nucleotide sequences were sequenced per donor among 398 genotyped donors of the cohort, with roughly 18% of those sequences being non-productive. In a later genetic analysis, genome-wide SNP genotypes for about three fifths of the roughly 670 donors were used, and that subset was treated as a discovery cohort. Alongside the repertoire data, information on donor age, sex, ethnicity and CMV serostatus was compiled. An early release that covered roughly 600 HLA-typed donors contained 250 to 350 gigabases of sequencing data and approximately 85 million unique TCR sequences. An earlier analysis of 500 to 650 of the donors applied high-throughput TCR beta sequencing to assess whether each TCR beta V gene segment acted as functional or pseudogenic. The aim of the study was to test whether cataloging public T cell receptors could identify signatures of past pathogen exposure. Every repertoire in the discovery cohort had been generated on one and the same sequencing platform. The number of typed donors differed by locus: about 620-640 for A, B, C, DRB1 and DQB1; about 520 for DQA1; 606 for DPA1; and 450 to 480 for DPB1. Of the roughly 400 genotyped donors, about 80% fell in the genetic ancestry cluster associated with self-reported Caucasian donors. Rather than drawing on any new phenotypic data, the later analysis identified candidate immune exposures from TCR beta sequences and the way those sequences occurred across donors. High-throughput TCR immunosequencing, statistical association of individual TCRs with disease status, and machine learning were combined to predict cytomegalovirus infection status.

CDR1 and CDR2 are read off the germline V gene as MDHEN and SYDVKM. V loses 4 bases, J loses 0 bases, and the germline ends lie 13 bases apart. The CDR3 holds 16 amino acids from the cysteine to the phenylalanine. This entry keeps only the CDR3 DNA: 48 bases, framed from base 1. Findings and caveats that apply to the study as a whole: V-gene and J-gene trimming of TCR beta chains was associated with a missense DCLRE1C variant in a later genetic analysis, and the association was replicated in an independent cohort. Linkage disequilibrium might explain the correlated functional status among segregating V segments, but an unknown experimental factor could not be ruled out. Presence/absence analyses assumed roughly uniform sequencing depth across donors, an assumption that may not hold. In the study, approximately 160 TCR beta chains were listed as associated with cytomegalovirus. A later genetic analysis reported fewer N-insertions in productive TCRs among donors in an Asian-associated ancestry cluster than the roughly 640-donor mean. When HLA alleles, especially DR and DQ, strongly co-occurred, attributing TCR associations to individual alleles was difficult. In a later analysis, most CMV-associated TCR beta chains were found to appear HLA-restricted, with HLA associations seemingly driven largely by CMV exposure. Compared with equally common non-associated chains, HLA-associated TCR beta chains in a later analysis were more clonally expanded and had lower generation probabilities. In vitro tests confirmed that a few of the cytomegalovirus-associated TCR beta chains recognize cytomegalovirus antigens. It was suggested by the authors that the approach could potentially be generalized to other disease states and immunological phenotypes. A cluster of highly shared sequence variants was judged likely to represent a technical artifact of the sequencing pipeline. In an earlier analysis of several hundred of the donors, most TCR beta V segments were observed in productive rearrangements about 87% or about 30% of the time, broadly matching IMGT annotations. The cohort was sequenced for TCR beta chains only, and without alpha or paired-chain data the features that could be detected were limited. A further reported finding was that TCR beta sequences accurately predicted the HLA-A and HLA-B alleles for most subjects in the first cohort. Because HLA typing was unavailable for some donors at each locus, only the typed subset was used in association tests. CMV serostatus was the only immune exposure information available for the cohort. Because the 87-base-pair reads could not distinguish some IMGT-functional V segments, including TRBV6-2 and TRBV6-3, those segments were excluded. In a later analysis, TCR association rates were found to vary across HLA loci, with the most associated TCRs seen for DRB1 alleles and the fewest for HLA-C alleles. Approximately 18 rarely observed V segments, including chromosome 9 orphons, were excluded from the earlier analysis of approximately 600 of the donors because counts were too low. Several of the top co-occurrence clusters appeared to be linked to parvovirus B19, influenza, CMV and Epstein-Barr virus, according to a later analysis. In both the original and validation cohorts, the classifier was reported to diagnose cytomegalovirus status with high specificity and sensitivity. At a false discovery rate of 0.05, a later analysis linked 15,000 to 20,000 TCR beta sequences to specific HLA alleles. While some public TCRs were present in many individuals, most TCR sequences turned up only very rarely across donors.

For this clone: The antigen it recognizes is unknown. One base away there is no much larger clone; base qualities are not given.

The library was generated by the immunoSEQ multiplex PCR assay. For the multiplex PCR, a mixture combining 60 forward primers for TCR Vbeta segments and 13 reverse primers for TCR Jbeta segments was used. A multiplex PCR assay on genomic DNA amplified the CDR3 region of rearranged TCR beta genes. The amplified TCR beta libraries were sequenced on the Illumina HiSeq System as 87-base-pair reads. Processing in the source paper ran as follows. A later analysis tallied about 77 million unique TCR beta chains across the 700 or so repertoires, and approximately 12 million of those chains were shared by two or more donors. Raw reads were error-corrected and collapsed into unique sequences by a nearest-neighbor algorithm in which closely related sequences were merged to remove PCR and sequencing errors. V, D and J gene segments were assigned by aligning CDR3 sequences to IMGT reference sequences. For a sequence to be retained, at least a six-nucleotide match to both a V gene segment and a J gene segment was required. A rearrangement counted as productive if the CDR3 had no stop codons and remained in frame with V and J, and every other rearrangement counted as non-productive. Following IMGT convention, CDR3 was defined as the stretch from the second conserved V-encoded cysteine up to the conserved J-encoded phenylalanine. In an earlier analysis of some 550 of the donors, sequences lacking an unambiguous match to a single V gene segment were excluded. An earlier analysis of some 610 of the donors called V segments functional above 56.7% productive rearrangements and segregating when the between-donor standard deviation exceeded 5%. A statistical classification framework was developed to diagnose cytomegalovirus status using the catalog of TCR beta chain sequences. A later analysis assigned V and J genes by comparing TCR nucleotide sequences with IMGT/GENE-DB human TR gene sequences. A later analysis assigned CDR3 sequences and most-parsimonious VDJ recombination scenarios with the TCRdist pipeline. In a later analysis, every TCR beta chain was defined by the combination of its CDR3 amino acid sequence and its V-gene family, and reads without a unique V-gene family were dropped. As a way to deal with suspected cross-contamination and a sequencing artifact, a later analysis dropped 450 to 700 nucleotide sequences that were highly shared and had low generation probability. A later analysis calculated a clonal expansion index for each public chain from normalized within-repertoire ranks of inferred template counts. Generation probabilities in a later analysis came from a VDJ recombination model fitted to out-of-frame rearrangements, and those results were checked against IGoR. A later analysis scored TCR-TCR, TCR-HLA and TCR-CMV co-occurrence with hypergeometric tests, applying a repertoire-size bias correction to TCR pairs. False discovery rates were estimated in a later analysis by permuting HLA or CMV assignments 20 times. A later analysis grouped co-occurring TCRs with DBSCAN, adding TCRdist sequence similarity when clustering within HLA-allele-positive subsets. Repertoires with fewer than 30,000 or more than 120,000 public chains, plus five repertoires with anomalous nucleotide sharing, were excluded from co-occurrence clustering. The immuneACCESS repertoire file appears here via TCRdb, limited to in-frame rearrangements. These files lack a portion of the clones; in checked studies, under half of the deficit traces to unresolved V genes, and the cause of the others is not known. That table supplies the V and J calls and clone size; D and trimming were determined from the DNA. The sample data list some 140,000 clones, and about 80% of these were observed just once. Roughly 1.2% of the sample is taken by the ten largest.

The cohort was made up of roughly 670 healthy bone marrow donors. All cohort members were sampled while nominally healthy, although unrecorded immune exposures were likely present. The donor tested CMV seropositive, placing the donor among the 310 or so seropositive members of the cohort. A peripheral blood sample was collected from each donor, and TCR beta sequencing was performed on peripheral blood mononuclear cells. The Qiagen DNeasy Blood Extraction Kit was used to extract genomic DNA from the blood cell samples. The chain was built from TRBV28 and TRBJ2-1; a tentative D call is TRBD2 (5 bases match). This receptor was obtained from a male donor in good health and CMV-seropositive. The sequencing input was PBMCs. The CDR3 corresponds to CASSSRGLSSYNEQFF. The sequenced DNA is TGTGCCAGCAGTTCCCGCGGGCTTAGCTCCTACAATGAGCAGTTCTTC.